This T cell receptor beta chain was captured by sequencing in a study of blood T cell repertoires in COVID-19. Whole-study context: Sites in the United States, Italy and Spain provided acute and convalescent COVID-19 samples.

Those enrolled in Seattle joined during active infection and were followed longitudinally afterward. The CDR3 contains 13 residues. Germline CDR1 and CDR2: GTSNPN and SVGIG (reference sequence). Trimming cost V 4 bases and J 1 base, with 10 bases left between them. This table comes from immunoSEQ multiplex PCR, and its TCRdb copy is limited to in-frame clones, with some not included. The sample lists about 160,000 clones; around nine tenths were seen once. The sample was peripheral blood. The source is a woman in her sixties or seventies with COVID-19, enrolled during active disease. The chain couples TRBV30 to TRBJ1-1; possibly TRBD1 for D (5 bases). CDR3 nucleotides: TGTGCCTGGAAGCAGGGATGGAACACTGAAGCTTTCTTT. Its translation is CAWKQGWNTEAFF.